One and the same sample provided the 29 T cell receptor beta chains below, sequenced in a study of breast tumors, draining lymph nodes, adjacent tissues. The lymph nodes were axillary draining lymph nodes from breast cancer patients. MiXCR, run by TCRdb on the multiplex PCR reads, gives a single entry per CDR3 protein. The sample consists of fewer than 200,000 distinct CDR3 sequences, roughly 30% of them appearing once. What was sequenced was axillary lymph node tissue. The origin of the receptors is a female donor with breast cancer. Some clones in this sample may be carry-over from other donors' samples.

This clonotype was seen repeatedly, ten times or more. The J gene is TRBJ2-3, the V gene TRBV2, with 8 bases identical to TRBD2. CDR1 SNHLY and CDR2 FYNNEI come from the germline V gene. V lost 6 bases to trimming and J lost 3 bases; unmatched junction nucleotides: 17. The CDR3 extends over 18 amino acids. CDR3 sequence (DNA): TGTGCCAGCAGCGCTCACCGAGTCGGGGGGGCCGGGACAGATACGCAGTATTTT. Its translation is CASSAHRVGGAGTDTQYF.

On this clonotype itself: A much larger clone lies one base from this, so it may be a read error. J is TRBJ2-5 and V is TRBV20-1; TRBD2 matches 7 bases. V shed 0 bases, J shed 1 base, and the junction held 8 bases outside the gene matches. Germline CDR1 and CDR2: DFQATT and SNEGSKA (reference sequence). This CDR3 region has 16 residues. The CDR3 nucleotides are TGCAGTGCTAGAGATGGGCAAGCGGGGACCCAAGAGACCCAGTACTTC. Amino acid sequence: CSARDGQAGTQETQYF.

A word on this clonotype: This may be a read error, as it is one base from a much larger clone. The gene calls are TRBV7-7 and TRBJ1-4; D may be TRBD1 (5 bases). The germline V gene has CDR1 SSHAT and CDR2 FNYEAQ (reference sequence). The CDR3 covers 15 residues. CDR3 protein: CASSFRDPINEKLSF. The CDR3 DNA reads TGTGCTAGCAGCTTCCGGGACCCCATTAATGAAAAACTGTCTTTT.

This clonotype appeared a few times. This chain uses TRBV6-1 with TRBJ2-7; TRBD1 aligns across 9 bases. The CDR3 covers 16 residues. V lost 6 bases, J lost 3 bases, and 12 bases stayed unmatched. CDR1 is MNHNS and CDR2 is SASEGT in the germline V gene. Here the CDR3 reads CASSAVTGGWGYEQYF. CDR3 nucleotide sequence: TGTGCCAGCAGCGCCGTTACAGGGGGCTGGGGCTACGAGCAGTACTTC.

This clonotype has a count of ten or more. The chain links TRBV4-2 to TRBJ2-3; 10 nucleotides align to TRBD1. The germline V gene has CDR1 LGHNA and CDR2 YNFKEQ. This CDR3 is 17 amino acids long. With 0 bases clipped from V and 4 bases from J, the junction kept 7 bases outside the gene matches. Written as DNA, the CDR3 is TGTGCCAGCAGCCAAGATATCGGACAGGGGGTCGCAGATACGCAGTATTTT. Its translation is CASSQDIGQGVADTQYF.

This clonotype was seen ten or more times. The CDR3 region has the DNA TGCAGTGCTACTAGAGGTTGGGGCTACGAGCAGTACTTC. It specifies CSATRGWGYEQYF. The chain couples TRBV20-1 to TRBJ2-7; no reliable D call. Germline V gene sequence: CDR1 DFQATT, CDR2 SNEGSKA (reference sequence). The length of the CDR3 is 13 residues. The V end was cut by 4 bases, the J end by 3 bases, with 13 bases between.

This clonotype has ten or more counts. The rearrangement uses TRBV30 and TRBJ2-7; D perhaps matches TRBD1 (5 bases). The germline gives CDR1 GTSNPN, CDR2 SVGIG (reference sequence). Trimming stripped 2 bases from V and 2 bases from J, with 10 bases between. The CDR3 is 13 amino acids. This CDR3 reads CAWSNDRAYEQYF. In nucleotides, the CDR3 is TGTGCCTGGAGTAATGACAGAGCCTACGAGCAGTACTTC.

This clonotype appeared many times. This chain joins TRBV20-1 and TRBJ1-2, with 7 bases that match TRBD1. Germline-derived CDR1 and CDR2 are DFQATT and SNEGSKA (reference sequence). After removal of 3 bases from V and 3 bases from J, the junction contained 7 bases not matched to a gene. The CDR3 runs 14 residues. CDR3 amino acids: CSARTGRGDYGYTF. For the CDR3, the DNA is TGCAGTGCTAGGACAGGGAGGGGCGACTATGGCTACACCTTC.

This clonotype was counted at least ten times. This chain links TRBV4-1 with TRBJ1-2, with TRBD1 matching over 7 bases. V gave up 3 bases and J gave up 5 bases; unmatched junction bases: 12. This CDR3 has 16 amino acids. Per germline, CDR1 MGHRA and CDR2 YSYEKL. The CDR3 is CASSHNPAGGGYGYTF. CDR3 DNA: TGCGCCAGCAGCCACAACCCAGCAGGGGGAGGGTATGGCTACACCTTC.

About this clonotype itself: At one of its ends the junction is not consistent with the germline gene, which may arise from a read error. This sequence joins TRBV7-2 and TRBJ2-4; D is undetermined. The germline V gene encodes CDR1 SGHTA and CDR2 FQGNSA. This CDR3 region has 16 residues. CDR3 residues: CANSPLVRLRMDIQYF. In DNA, the CDR3 is TGTGCCAACAGCCCCTTAGTCCGACTTCGGATGGACATTCAGTACTTC. The whole variable domain, remainder taken from reference TRBV7-2 and TRBJ2-4, is GAGVSQSPSNKVTEKGKDVELRCDPISGHTALYWYRQSLGQGLEFLIYFQGNSAPDKSGLPSDRFSAERTGGSVSTLTIQRTQQEDSAVYLCANSPLVRLRMDIQYFGAGTRLSVL.

The DNA for the CDR3 is TGTGCCAGCGCTGATACGGGACCCCCTAACTATGGCTACACCTTC. It translates to CASADTGPPNYGYTF. V gene TRBV25-1 combines with J gene TRBJ1-2; perhaps TRBD1 as D (5 bases). Germline CDR1 reads MGHDK; CDR2 reads SYGVNS. There are 15 residues in the CDR3. The V and J ends lost 8 bases and 0 bases respectively, with 16 bases between them.

This clonotype appeared many times. The chain combines TRBV29-1 with TRBJ2-5, with a possible D match to TRBD1 (6 bases). Germline loops: CDR1 SQVTM, CDR2 ANQGSEA. There are 13 residues in the CDR3. Trimming removed 6 bases at V and 5 bases at J, with 16 bases between. The CDR3 spells CSVGQGYRETQYF. The CDR3 region has the DNA TGCAGCGTAGGGCAGGGGTACCGGGAGACCCAGTACTTC.

This clonotype was seen repeatedly, ten times or more. The V and J genes are TRBV2 and TRBJ2-1; TRBD2 agrees at 8 bases. The trim removed 6 bases at V and 2 bases at J, leaving 3 bases unmatched. From germline, CDR1 is SNHLY and CDR2 FYNNEI. This CDR3 spans 14 amino acids. The CDR3 here is CASSGRAAYNEQFF. In DNA, the CDR3 is TGTGCCAGCAGCGGGAGGGCCGCCTACAATGAGCAGTTCTTC. Full variable domain (remainder filled in from reference TRBV2 and TRBJ2-1): EPEVTQTPSHQVTQMGQEVILRCVPISNHLYFYWYRQILGQKVEFLVSFYNNEISEKSEIFDDQFSVERPDGSNFTLKIRSTKLEDSAMYFCASSGRAAYNEQFFGPGTRLTVL.

The V gene is TRBV4-2, the J gene TRBJ2-3; the match to TRBD2 covers 11 bases. The ends lost 2 bases at V and 4 bases at J; junction bases unmatched: 8. CDR3 size: 17 residues. Germline CDR1 LGHNA, CDR2 YNFKEQ. CDR3 protein: CASSQLSGGAAADTQYF. The CDR3 DNA reads as TGTGCCAGCAGCCAACTTAGCGGGGGGGCCGCGGCAGATACGCAGTATTTT.

This clonotype showed up just once. The rearrangement links TRBV7-9 to TRBJ1-2, with 10 nucleotides matching TRBD1. The V gene end was trimmed by 6 bases and the J gene end by 5 bases; junction bases not matched to a gene: 12. Germline V gives CDR1 SEHNR, CDR2 FQNEAQ (reference sequence). There are 16 residues in the CDR3. Here the CDR3 DNA reads TGTGCCAGCAGTCCCGTCGGGACAGGGGTTAGTTATGGCTACACCTTC. Protein: CASSPVGTGVSYGYTF. Based on the CDR3 plus reference TRBV7-9 and TRBJ1-2, the full variable domain is DTGVSQNPRHKITKRGQNVTFRCDPISEHNRLYWYRQTLGQGPEFLTYFQNEAQLEKSRLLSDRFSAERPKGSFSTLEIQRTEQGDSAMYLCASSPVGTGVSYGYTFGSGTRLTVV.

The table lists this clonotype with many counts. The chain combines TRBV7-9 with TRBJ2-7; weak D call: TRBD2 (6 bases). V was clipped by 10 bases and J by 0 bases, with 10 bases between them. Germline CDR1 SEHNR, CDR2 FQNEAQ (reference sequence). The CDR3 consists of 12 residues. CDR3 in amino acids: CATEGTSYEQYF. CDR3 DNA sequence: TGTGCCACGGAGGGGACCTCCTACGAGCAGTACTTC.

This clonotype was picked up many times. The chain joins TRBV29-1 to TRBJ1-2; D not resolved. The CDR3 sequence is 14 residues long. V was pared by 0 bases and J by 4 bases, with 12 bases between. From germline, CDR1 is SQVTM and CDR2 ANQGSEA. CDR3 loop: CSVEDDGQPYGYTF. The CDR3 bases are TGCAGCGTTGAAGATGATGGGCAGCCCTATGGCTACACCTTC.

On this clonotype: This may come from a read error, since a much larger clone is one base off. The chain combines TRBV12-3 or TRBV12-4 with TRBJ2-3, with D possibly TRBD2 on 6 matching bases. The CDR3 runs 15 residues. V was cut by 3 bases and J by 2 bases, with 12 bases left in between. This CDR3 reads CASSFRGSYTDTQYF. The DNA for the CDR3 is TGTGCCAGCAGTTTCCGGGGGTCCTACACAGATACGCAGTATTTT.

This clonotype occurred many times. The V and J genes are TRBV12-3 or TRBV12-4 and TRBJ2-7; tentative D call: TRBD1 (6 bases). V was pared by 6 bases and J by 5 bases, with 14 bases between. The CDR3 runs 13 residues. CDR3 amino acids: CASRHQQGHEQYF. CDR3 coding DNA: TGTGCCAGCAGACACCAACAGGGACACGAGCAGTACTTC.

The sample holds a few counts of this clonotype. The genes are TRBV6-5 and TRBJ2-3; D is unresolved. V lost 5 bases to trimming and J lost 3 bases, with 15 bases between them. Looked up from germline, CDR1 is MNHEY and CDR2 is SVGAGI. The CDR3 covers 15 residues. The CDR3 DNA reads as TGTGCCAGCAGTCACCGTCCCTTCCCTACAGATACGCAGTATTTT. It yields the protein CASSHRPFPTDTQYF.

This clonotype was observed a handful of times. The rearrangement links TRBV20-1 to TRBJ2-7, with 11 positions matching TRBD1. J gave up 4 bases and V 6 bases, and 11 bases lay outside the gene matches. The CDR3 spans 15 residues. Germline V CDR1 and CDR2: DFQATT, SNEGSKA (reference sequence). CDR3 region: CSATEDRGLSYEQYF. In DNA, the CDR3 is TGCAGTGCCACGGAGGACAGGGGGCTTTCATACGAGCAGTACTTC.

This clonotype is a singleton in its sample. This CDR3 is missing its conserved last phenylalanine or tryptophan, likely due to a read error. The chain recombines TRBV15 with TRBJ1-2; D not resolved. The CDR3 has 13 amino acids. Germline V CDR1 and CDR2: LNHNV, YYDKDF (reference sequence). CDR3 nucleotide sequence: TGTGCCGCCAGAACTACAACTTCCTATGGCTACACCCTC. It specifies CAARTTTSYGYTL.

In its sample, this clonotype was seen many times. The chain combines TRBV20-1 with TRBJ2-1, with 9 bases lining up with TRBD2. V was pared by 7 bases and J by 3 bases, with 13 bases of the junction left unmatched. Germline V gives CDR1 DFQATT, CDR2 SNEGSKA (reference sequence). There are 16 residues in the CDR3. The CDR3 DNA reads as TGCAGTGTTATCCCGGGGGCTAGCGGGAACTACAATGAGCAGTTCTTC. It codes for CSVIPGASGNYNEQFF.

There are many counts of this clonotype. V and J are TRBV7-8 and TRBJ1-3; unclear D gene. V gave up 1 base and J gave up 2 bases, with 15 bases separating them. CDR1 is SGHVS and CDR2 is FQNEAQ in the germline V gene. This CDR3 is 17 amino acids long. This CDR3 reads CASSLEWSGVTGNTIYF. The CDR3 region has the DNA TGTGCCAGCAGCTTAGAGTGGTCAGGTGTCACTGGAAACACCATATATTTT.

This clonotype has at least ten counts. This rearrangement joins TRBV9 to TRBJ2-3; TRBD2 is a possible D gene (6 bases). This CDR3 has 14 residues. Trimming stripped 3 bases from V and 0 bases from J, with 8 bases between. Per germline, CDR1 SGDLS and CDR2 YYNGEE. The CDR3 DNA sequence: TGTGCCAGCAGCGAAAGCGGGAGCACAGATACGCAGTATTTT. It codes for CASSESGSTDTQYF.

This clonotype was seen many times. The chain joins TRBV6-5 to TRBJ2-7; D possibly uses TRBD1 or TRBD2 (6 bases each). The germline V gene encodes CDR1 MNHEY and CDR2 SVGAGI. The CDR3 runs to 12 residues. V lost 6 bases, J lost 12 bases, and 18 bases lay in between. For the CDR3, the DNA is TGTGCCAGCAGCCGACTAGGGACACGGCCGTACTTC. It codes for CASSRLGTRPYF.

The chain links TRBV10-2 to TRBJ1-1; D is perhaps TRBD1 (6 bases). The CDR3 runs to 15 residues. The V and J ends lost 4 bases and 2 bases respectively, with 14 bases between them. Germline CDR1 and CDR2: WSHSY and SAAADI. The CDR3 nucleotides read TGCGCCAGCAGTGCTATACAGGGACCTAACACTGAAGCTTTCTTT. Translated, it gives CASSAIQGPNTEAFF.

Regarding this clonotype: Since a much larger clone is just one base distant, this may be a read error. The chain recombines TRBV30 with TRBJ1-2, with D perhaps matching TRBD1 (6 bases). CDR1 GTSNPN and CDR2 SVGIG come from the germline V gene (reference sequence). The length of the CDR3 is 13 residues. The CDR3 loop reads CAWRRRGEQGYAF. The CDR3 bases are TGTGCCTGGAGACGCAGGGGTGAGCAAGGCTACGCCTTC.

In its sample, this clonotype was seen many times. The chain employs TRBV29-1 and TRBJ2-3; 7 bases are a match to TRBD1. The V gene's germline CDR1 is SQVTM and CDR2 ANQGSEA. The CDR3 runs to 13 residues. The V gene end was trimmed by 5 bases and the J gene end by 7 bases; junction bases not matched to a gene: 9. The chain's CDR3 is CSVLGGQGNTQYF. CDR3 in DNA: TGCAGCGTTTTAGGGGGCCAGGGGAATACGCAGTATTTT.